Given below is one T cell receptor (beta chain) in context. The target antigen is unknown. The CDR3 end lies 3 residues beyond the end of the read and is filled in from the germline J gene. CDR1 is MNHNS and CDR2 is SASEGT in the germline V gene. The length of the CDR3 is 15 residues. The J segment lost 4 bases and the V segment lost 4 bases, leaving 9 bases of the junction unmatched. The record originates from a study of T cells in women clearing cervical HPV infection. Study as a whole: Case blood drawn at lesion detection; control blood after infection cleared. Study-level points and caveats: CIN3+ cases had significantly higher TCR richness than controls; evenness did not differ.

Clones were read by immunoSEQ multiplex PCR, and TCRdb kept only the in-frame ones, dropping some. This sample's clone table lists roughly 8,300 clones. This clonotype was obtained from a woman between 18 and 69 years old with a cervical HPV16 infection that either progressed to CIN3+ or cleared (not recorded which). The source material was blood buffy coat. J is TRBJ1-1 and V is TRBV6-1; 7 bases agree with TRBD1. CDR3 residues: CASSARQGPSTEAFF. CDR3 DNA, as far as it was read: TGTGCCAGCAGTGCGCGACAGGGTCCGAGCACTGAA.